These 30 T cell receptor beta chains share one sample of origin, sequenced in a study of blood T cell repertoires in COVID-19. Assay: immunoSEQ multiplex PCR; the TCRdb copy retains only in-frame clones and omits some. The sample records approximately 44,000 clones, about 90% being singletons. The sample consisted of peripheral blood. The source is a man aged 55 to 70 with acute or convalescent COVID-19.

This chain links TRBV27 with TRBJ1-4; D is uncertain. The CDR3 covers 15 residues. The V end lost 1 base, the J end lost 3 bases, and 9 bases lay between the germline ends. CDR1 and CDR2 (germline): MNHEY, SMNVEV (reference sequence). The DNA for the CDR3 is TGTGCCAGCAGTTTATTCAGGTCGGCTAATGAAAAACTGTTTTTT. Residues: CASSLFRSANEKLFF. Full variable domain (remainder filled in from reference TRBV27 and TRBJ1-4): EAQVTQNPRYLITVTGKKLTVTCSQNMNHEYMSWYRQDPGLGLRQIYYSMNVEVTDKGDVPEGYKVSRKEKRNFPLILESPSPNQTSLYFCASSLFRSANEKLFFGSGTQLSVL.

This sequence joins TRBV25-1 and TRBJ2-3; TRBD2 aligns across 8 bases. Germline CDR1 and CDR2: MGHDK and SYGVNS. The CDR3 runs 14 residues. Trimming removed 5 bases from V and 2 bases from J; junction bases left unmatched: 3. The CDR3 DNA reads TGTGCCAGCAGTCGACTAGCGCTCACAGATACGCAGTATTTT. Its translation is CASSRLALTDTQYF.

This clone appeared once. The chain couples TRBV7-9 to TRBJ1-2, with D possibly matching TRBD1 (6 bases). CDR3 length equals 13 residues. The germline V gene encodes CDR1 SEHNR and CDR2 FQNEAQ (reference sequence). The ends were cut back, 4 bases at V and 14 bases at J, with 20 bases in the middle. CDR3 DNA sequence: TGTGCCAGCAGCTACCGGGACACCTGGGAGAATACCTTC. It yields the protein CASSYRDTWENTF.

The V call is TRBV24-1, the J call TRBJ1-1; D might be TRBD1 (5 bases). V gave up 7 bases and J gave up 0 bases, with 8 bases separating them. Germline-derived CDR1 and CDR2 are KGHDR and SFDVKD. This CDR3 spans 13 amino acids. The CDR3 protein is CATSDSLNTEAFF. The CDR3 nucleotides are TGTGCCACCAGCGACAGTTTGAACACTGAAGCTTTCTTT.

The count of this clone is one. The chain employs TRBV5-6 and TRBJ1-5, with D perhaps matching TRBD1 (6 bases). The V gene lost 4 bases and the J gene lost 5 bases, with 13 bases spanning the gap. Germline-derived CDR1 and CDR2 are SGHDT and YYEEEE. This CDR3 has 14 residues. CDR3 in DNA: TGTGCCAGCAGCACCAGGGGAGGGGATCAGCCCCAGCATTTT. It encodes CASSTRGGDQPQHF.

This chain joins TRBV18 and TRBJ1-3; 10 bases are shared with TRBD1. The junction had 3 bases not matched to a gene; V was cut back by 4 bases and J by 0 bases. The CDR3 consists of 16 residues. Germline V gives CDR1 KGHSH, CDR2 LQKENI. The CDR3 is CASSRGTGDSGNTIYF. The CDR3 DNA is TGTGCCAGCTCACGGGGGACAGGGGACTCTGGAAACACCATATATTTT.

This clone was picked up a small number of times. This chain connects TRBV7-2 to TRBJ2-7; TRBD2 matches at 9 bases. Trimming removed 1 base from V and 0 bases from J; junction bases left unmatched: 4. Germline CDR1 SGHTA, CDR2 FQGNSA. The CDR3 is made up of 16 amino acids. The DNA for the CDR3 is TGTGCCAGCAGCTTAGGGCTAGCGGGGTCCTCCTACGAGCAGTACTTC. Residues: CASSLGLAGSSYEQYF.

The CDR3 sequence: CASSVGGGFNEQFF. The CDR3 DNA is TGTGCCAGCAGCGTAGGCGGGGGATTCAATGAGCAGTTCTTC. This chain connects TRBV9 to TRBJ2-1; TRBD2 agrees at 7 bases. Trimming removed 0 bases from V and 6 bases from J; junction bases left unmatched: 3. The germline CDR1 and CDR2 sequences are SGDLS and YYNGEE. The CDR3 is 14 amino acids.

The V call is TRBV6-5, the J call TRBJ2-2; 10 nucleotides align to TRBD2. V dropped 6 bases and J dropped 6; count of bases not matched to a gene: 4. Germline values: CDR1 MNHEY, CDR2 SVGAGI. This CDR3 spans 14 amino acids. The chain's CDR3 is CASRSSGGPGELFF. In DNA form, the CDR3 reads TGTGCCAGCAGGAGTAGCGGGGGGCCCGGGGAGCTGTTTTTT.

CDR3 loop: CASSQVVSGYGYTF. The CDR3 DNA sequence: TGCGCCAGCAGCCAAGTAGTTAGCGGATATGGCTACACCTTC. The V call is TRBV4-3, the J call TRBJ1-2; D is undetermined. The CDR3 totals 14 residues. Trimming removed 1 base at V and 5 bases at J, with 11 bases between. Per germline, CDR1 LGHNA and CDR2 YSLEER.

The chain joins TRBV12-3 or TRBV12-4 to TRBJ2-7, with D hard to call. This CDR3 contains 12 residues. With 4 bases removed from V and 5 bases from J, the gap between germline ends came to 9 bases. The CDR3 protein is CASSSHSNEQYF. In DNA, the CDR3 is TGTGCCAGCAGTTCCCACTCTAACGAGCAGTACTTC.

The chain uses TRBV7-2 and TRBJ2-1, with 12 positions matching TRBD2. Germline V gene sequence: CDR1 SGHTA, CDR2 FQGNSA. The trim removed 2 bases at V and 5 bases at J, leaving 1 base unmatched. The CDR3 covers 15 residues. The CDR3 nucleotides read TGTGCCAGCAGCTTACGGACTAGCGGGAACAATGAGCAGTTCTTC. It codes for CASSLRTSGNNEQFF.

The chain employs TRBV9 and TRBJ1-3; D may be TRBD1 (5 bases). Trimming stripped 0 bases from V and 9 bases from J, with 13 bases between. The CDR3 runs 14 residues. CDR1 and CDR2 from the germline V gene are SGDLS and YYNGEE. CDR3 amino acids: CASSVDNIGGTIYF. CDR3 nucleotides: TGTGCCAGCAGCGTAGATAACATCGGGGGCACCATATATTTT.

This chain connects TRBV19 to TRBJ2-3; no clear D. The CDR3 loop spans 13 amino acids. Germline CDR1 is LNHDA and CDR2 is SQIVND (reference sequence). V dropped 6 bases and J dropped 1 base, with 8 bases sitting between them. CDR3 in amino acids: CASRTLGTDTQYF. CDR3 nucleotides: TGTGCCAGTAGGACTCTTGGCACAGATACGCAGTATTTT.

The chain combines TRBV3-1 (or the pseudogene TRBV3-2) with TRBJ1-6; TRBD1 aligns across 9 bases. The V and J ends lost 6 bases and 9 bases, in that order; junction bases with no gene match: 9. The CDR3 sequence is 15 residues long. Germline values: CDR1 LGHDT, CDR2 YNNKEL (reference sequence). CDR3 residues: CASSPTGTGRSPLHF. DNA of the CDR3: TGTGCCAGCAGTCCGACCGGGACAGGGCGTTCACCCCTCCACTTT.

The V and J genes are TRBV3-1 (or the pseudogene TRBV3-2) and TRBJ2-6, with unresolved D. CDR3 length equals 18 residues. Germline V gives CDR1 LGHDT, CDR2 YNNKEL (reference sequence). The V gene lost 1 base and the J gene lost 1 base, with 14 bases spanning the gap. The CDR3 bases are TGTGCCAGCAGCCAAGCGAGGTGGGTAAGGTCTGGGGCCAACGTCCTGACTTTC. Translation: CASSQARWVRSGANVLTF.

This sequence joins TRBV19 and TRBJ2-3; 9 bases map to TRBD2. V dropped 4 bases and J dropped 3; count of bases not matched to a gene: 8. The CDR3 spans 16 residues. The germline V gene encodes CDR1 LNHDA and CDR2 SQIVND (reference sequence). CDR3 coding DNA: TGTGCCAGTAGTACAAGCGGGGGGATGAATACAGATACGCAGTATTTT. This gives the protein CASSTSGGMNTDTQYF.

The V and J genes are TRBV11-2 and TRBJ2-3, with 14 bases identical to TRBD2. The CDR3 totals 16 residues. Germline V gene data show CDR1 as SGHAT and CDR2 as FQNNGV. The V gene end was trimmed by 3 bases and the J gene end by 5 bases; junction bases not matched to a gene: 4. The CDR3 is CASSFGTSGGIDTQYF. The CDR3 DNA follows: TGTGCCAGCAGCTTTGGGACTAGCGGGGGTATAGATACGCAGTATTTT.

This chain joins TRBV5-4 and TRBJ1-2, with TRBD1 identical over 7 bases. The CDR3 runs 13 residues. V lost 4 bases to trimming and J lost 5 bases; unmatched junction nucleotides: 5. Germline V gene sequence: CDR1 SGHNT, CDR2 YYREEE (reference sequence). This CDR3 reads CASSDDRVYGYTF. The CDR3 DNA reads TGTGCCAGCAGCGACGACAGGGTATATGGCTACACCTTC.

The chain recombines TRBV19 with TRBJ1-2; no firm D call. This CDR3 has 16 residues. V lost 3 bases and J 7 bases, leaving 21 bases between the germline ends. Looked up from germline, CDR1 is LNHDA and CDR2 is SQIVND (reference sequence). The CDR3 region is CASSIMATRLTSGYTF. CDR3 coding DNA: TGTGCCAGTAGTATTATGGCGACCAGACTCACTAGTGGCTACACCTTC.

The rearrangement joins TRBV2 to TRBJ1-1; no clear D gene. Trimming cost V 4 bases and J 1 base, with 10 bases left between them. The CDR3 has 14 amino acids. CDR1 and CDR2 (germline): SNHLY, FYNNEI. As DNA, the CDR3 is TGTGCCAGCAGTGTTGCAGTTCAGAACACTGAAGCTTTCTTT. It codes for CASSVAVQNTEAFF.

The V gene is TRBV15, the J gene TRBJ2-5, with 10 positions matching TRBD2. Germline assignment: CDR1 LNHNV and CDR2 YYDKDF (reference sequence). Trimming at V came to 0 bases and at J to 5 bases, leaving 3 bases not matched to a gene. The CDR3 length is 15 residues. CDR3 nucleotides: TGTGCCACCAGCAGAGATACTAGCGGGGCGGAGACCCAGTACTTC. Encoded protein: CATSRDTSGAETQYF. Using reference TRBV15 and TRBJ2-5 for the parts outside the CDR3, the full variable domain is DAMVIQNPRYQVTQFGKPVTLSCSQTLNHNVMYWYQQKSSQAPKLLFHYYDKDFNNEADTPDNFQSRRPNTSFCFLDIRSPGLGDTAMYLCATSRDTSGAETQYFGPGTRLLVL.

Only a few counts were recorded for this clone. The V gene is TRBV2, the J gene TRBJ2-7, with D possibly matching TRBD2 (6 bases). Trimming removed 6 bases from V and 0 bases from J, with 21 bases in between. This CDR3 is 17 amino acids long. From germline, CDR1 is SNHLY and CDR2 FYNNEI. CDR3 bases: TGTGCCAGCAGCAGATACCGGGACTCCAGGAGCTCCTACGAGCAGTACTTC. This translates into CASSRYRDSRSSYEQYF.

This sequence joins TRBV15 and TRBJ2-7, with a tentative D call TRBD1 (6 bases). This CDR3 is 16 amino acids long. Germline values: CDR1 LNHNV, CDR2 YYDKDF (reference sequence). Trimming removed 5 bases from V and 0 bases from J, with 17 bases in between. Here the CDR3 reads CATSGTTGSNSYEQYF. In DNA form, the CDR3 reads TGTGCCACCAGCGGAACGACAGGCTCGAACTCCTACGAGCAGTACTTC.

This chain uses TRBV11-2 with TRBJ1-3, with 8 bases identical to TRBD1. V was pared by 0 bases and J by 4 bases, with 5 bases of the junction left unmatched. This CDR3 region has 16 residues. From germline, CDR1 is SGHAT and CDR2 FQNNGV. The CDR3 here is CASSLDGRGQGNTIYF. DNA for the CDR3: TGTGCCAGCAGCTTAGATGGCAGGGGGCAAGGAAACACCATATATTTT.

Written as DNA, the CDR3 is TGTGCCTGGAGTACAGGGAGAACAAGAGGCGGCTACACCTTC. As protein: CAWSTGRTRGGYTF. The V call is TRBV30, the J call TRBJ1-2; possible D gene TRBD1, 6 bases. Germline V lookup: CDR1 GTSNPN, CDR2 SVGIG (reference sequence). The CDR3 extends over 14 amino acids. V gave up 2 bases and J gave up 8 bases, with 18 bases separating them.

The V call is TRBV19, the J call TRBJ1-2; TRBD1 matches at 7 bases. V shed 5 bases and J 0 bases; nucleotides not matched to a gene: 9. Germline V gene data show CDR1 as LNHDA and CDR2 as SQIVND (reference sequence). The CDR3 extends over 16 amino acids. CDR3 in DNA: TGTGCCAGTAGTCTGTTATCAGGGACAGCTAACTATGGCTACACCTTC. This encodes CASSLLSGTANYGYTF.

This clone was observed once. V is TRBV2 and J is TRBJ2-1; 13 bases agree with TRBD2. The CDR3 is made up of 15 amino acids. With V trimmed by 6 bases and J by 5 bases, 4 bases remained unmatched. Germline-derived CDR1 and CDR2 are SNHLY and FYNNEI. The CDR3 DNA sequence: TGTGCCAGCAGGAGACTAGCGGGGGGTCACAATGAGCAGTTCTTC. It codes for CASRRLAGGHNEQFF.

The chain joins TRBV7-2 to TRBJ1-6; a weak D match, TRBD1 (6 bases). The CDR3 is made up of 16 amino acids. V was trimmed by 5 bases and J by 0 bases, leaving 11 bases between them. Germline V lookup: CDR1 SGHTA, CDR2 FQGNSA. Here the CDR3 reads CASSGGGGSYNSPLHF. For the CDR3, the DNA is TGTGCCAGCAGCGGAGGGGGGGGCTCCTATAATTCACCCCTCCACTTT.

The V and J genes are TRBV11-2 and TRBJ2-1, with TRBD2 identical over 9 bases. With V trimmed by 2 bases and J by 7 bases, 9 bases remained unmatched. The germline V gene encodes CDR1 SGHAT and CDR2 FQNNGV. The CDR3 loop spans 16 amino acids. CDR3 region: CASSLSTLAGSNEQFF. In DNA, the CDR3 is TGTGCCAGCAGCTTATCTACGCTAGCGGGGTCAAATGAGCAGTTCTTC.